The clone carrying this TCR beta chain came up many times. The antigen is undetermined. TCRdb itself ran the 5' RACE reads through MiXCR, one entry per CDR3 protein. There are fewer than 550,000 distinct CDR3 sequences in the sample; roughly 5.3% occur only once, and roughly 3.3% lies in the top ten. The data stem from a study of CD8 T cells in ankylosing spondylitis. Findings and caveats of the study: A motif in TCR beta, a set of seven to nine highly homologous variants, appeared characteristic of ankylosing spondylitis blood. As reported, disease-linked clones showed significant enrichment in matched ankylosing spondylitis synovial fluid. Relatively rare in peripheral blood, disease-linked clones were also CD8+.

Germline V CDR1 and CDR2: LGHNT, FRNRAP. Trimming shortened V by 4 bases and J by 9 bases, and 19 bases separated the two germline ends. The CDR3 sequence is 15 residues long. This chain uses TRBV12-5 with TRBJ1-5, with a tentative D call TRBD1 (6 bases). Sequencing used blood, either unsorted or a sorted T cell fraction (not recorded which). This receptor was identified in a male donor with ankylosing spondylitis. CDR3 residues: CASGSPQGLPGPQHF. The CDR3 DNA reads as TGTGCTAGTGGTTCCCCGCAGGGGCTTCCAGGGCCCCAGCATTTT. Full variable domain (rest looked up from reference TRBV12-5 and TRBJ1-5): DARVTQTPRHKVTEMGQEVTMRCQPILGHNTVFWYRQTMMQGLELLAYFRNRAPLDDSGMPKDRFSAEMPDATLATLKIQPSEPRDSAVYFCASGSPQGLPGPQHFGDGTRLSIL.